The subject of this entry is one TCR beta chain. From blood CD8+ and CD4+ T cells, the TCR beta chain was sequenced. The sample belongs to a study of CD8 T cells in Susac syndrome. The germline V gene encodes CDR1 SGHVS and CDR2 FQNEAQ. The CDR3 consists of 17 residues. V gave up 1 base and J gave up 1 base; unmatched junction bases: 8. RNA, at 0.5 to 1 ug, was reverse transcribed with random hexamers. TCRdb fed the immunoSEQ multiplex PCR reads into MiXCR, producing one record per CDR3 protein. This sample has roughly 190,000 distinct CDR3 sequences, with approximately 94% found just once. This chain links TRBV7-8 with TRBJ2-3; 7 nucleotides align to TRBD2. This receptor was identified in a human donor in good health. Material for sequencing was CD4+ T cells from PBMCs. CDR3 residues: CASSLVGTGRGTDTQYF. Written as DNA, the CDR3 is TGTGCCAGCAGCTTAGTGGGTACTGGGAGGGGCACAGATACGCAGTATTTT. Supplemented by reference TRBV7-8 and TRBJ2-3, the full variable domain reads GAGVSQSPRYKVAKRGQDVALRCDPISGHVSLFWYQQALGQGPEFLTYFQNEAQLDKSGLPSDRFFAERPEGSVSTLKIQRTQQEDSAVYLCASSLVGTGRGTDTQYFGPGTRLTVL.